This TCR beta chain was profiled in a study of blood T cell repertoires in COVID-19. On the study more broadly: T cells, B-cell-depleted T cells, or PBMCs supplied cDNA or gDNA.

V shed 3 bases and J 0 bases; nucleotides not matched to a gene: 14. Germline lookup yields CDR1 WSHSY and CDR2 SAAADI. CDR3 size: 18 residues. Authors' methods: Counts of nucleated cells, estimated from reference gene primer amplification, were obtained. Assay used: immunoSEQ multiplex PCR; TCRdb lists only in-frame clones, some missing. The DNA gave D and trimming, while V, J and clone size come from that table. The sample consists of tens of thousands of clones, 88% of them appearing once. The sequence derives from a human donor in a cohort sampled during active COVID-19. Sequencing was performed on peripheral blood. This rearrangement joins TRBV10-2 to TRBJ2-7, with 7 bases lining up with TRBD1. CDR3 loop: CASSDALEFEGASYEQYF. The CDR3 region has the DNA TGCGCCAGCAGTGACGCCTTAGAGTTTGAGGGGGCCTCCTACGAGCAGTACTTC.